This entry lists 28 T cell receptor beta chains sequenced from one sample in a study of T cell repertoires in cytomegalovirus infection. No antigen has been identified for these receptors. TCRdb itself ran the reads through MiXCR, one entry per CDR3 protein. This table has about 770,000 distinct CDR3 sequences, roughly 28% appearing once. The input for sequencing was cultured CD8+ T cells from PBMCs, taken from culture after CMV antigen stimulation. The receptor set was obtained from a human donor in good health (CMV status not recorded). Some clones in this sample may be carry-over from other donors' samples.

This clonotype came up a few times. V usage is TRBV2 and J usage is TRBJ2-5; D is perhaps TRBD1 (6 bases). This CDR3 has 11 amino acids. V was trimmed by 10 bases and J by 5 bases, leaving 11 bases between them. Per germline, CDR1 SNHLY and CDR2 FYNNEI. CDR3 DNA: TGTGCCACCAGGGGTTGGGAGACCCAGTACTTC. This translates into CATRGWETQYF.

The chain carries TRBV9 and TRBJ2-5; D is ambiguous. This CDR3 comprises 18 residues. V was clipped by 3 bases and J by 5 bases, with 26 bases between them. Germline loops: CDR1 SGDLS, CDR2 YYNGEE. In nucleotides, the CDR3 is TGTGCCAGCAGCGCCTCCTCGACCGCCTTAGGAATGGAGGAGACCCAGTACTTC. This sequence encodes CASSASSTALGMEETQYF.

This clonotype was seen a few times. The chain recombines TRBV14 with TRBJ2-1; D remains unclear. Trimming shortened V by 1 base and J by 4 bases, and 14 bases separated the two germline ends. This CDR3 is 16 amino acids long. Germline CDR1 reads SGHDN; CDR2 reads FVKESK. This chain's CDR3 is CASSQGLVTPYNEQFF. CDR3 nucleotides: TGTGCCAGCAGCCAAGGGTTGGTGACTCCATACAATGAGCAGTTCTTC.

This clonotype was recorded a few times. As DNA, the CDR3 is TGTGCCACCGGGACAGGGAAAAATGAGCAGTTCTTC. Its protein product is CATGTGKNEQFF. This rearrangement joins TRBV24-1 to TRBJ2-1, with TRBD1 matching over 9 bases. Germline loops: CDR1 KGHDR, CDR2 SFDVKD. The CDR3 covers 12 residues. Losses at the gene ends were 9 bases for V and 7 bases for J; bases not matched to a gene: 3.

This clonotype was counted only a few times. The rearrangement links TRBV4-1 to TRBJ2-1; tentative D call: TRBD1 (5 bases). Germline loops: CDR1 MGHRA, CDR2 YSYEKL. CDR3 size: 14 residues. The V end was cut by 7 bases, the J end by 0 bases, with 10 bases between. The CDR3 protein is CASTSDSSYNEQFF. For the CDR3, the DNA is TGCGCCAGCACTTCAGACAGCTCCTACAATGAGCAGTTCTTC.

The chain recombines TRBV3-1 with TRBJ2-7; the match to TRBD1 covers 7 bases. Germline CDR1 and CDR2: LGHDT and YNNKEL (reference sequence). The CDR3 contains 16 residues. Trimming cost V 4 bases and J 4 bases; bases outside gene matches: 13. The CDR3: CASSLRFGTAPYEQYF. The CDR3 DNA reads as TGTGCCAGCAGCCTAAGATTCGGGACAGCCCCTTACGAGCAGTACTTC.

This clonotype was found a few times. The chain is built from TRBV20-1 and TRBJ1-1; 9 positions match TRBD1. The CDR3 consists of 16 residues. Trimming removed 3 bases from V and 7 bases from J; junction bases left unmatched: 15. Germline assignment: CDR1 DFQATT and CDR2 SNEGSKA (reference sequence). The CDR3 DNA is TGCAGTGCTAGGTTCCCTTGGACAGGGGAATTCGGTGAAGCTTTCTTT. It is translated as CSARFPWTGEFGEAFF.

This chain uses TRBV10-1 with TRBJ1-1; maybe TRBD1 (5 bases). The germline V gene has CDR1 WNHNN and CDR2 SYGVQD (reference sequence). V was shortened by 0 bases and J by 4 bases, with 12 bases between the two germline ends. This CDR3 has 15 residues. DNA for the CDR3: TGCGCCAGCAGTGAGTCTGAGGGGCCTTCCACTGAAGCTTTCTTT. Translating gives CASSESEGPSTEAFF.

This chain connects TRBV4-1 to TRBJ2-1; 14 bases are shared with TRBD2. The CDR3 spans 16 residues. In germline, CDR1 is MGHRA, CDR2 YSYEKL. V lost 2 bases to trimming and J lost 7 bases; unmatched junction nucleotides: 4. The CDR3, as DNA: TGCGCCAGCAGCCAACCGGGACTAGCGGGGGAGAATGAGCAGTTCTTC. This encodes CASSQPGLAGENEQFF.

CDR3 protein: CASSPQGESSYEQYF. The CDR3 bases are TGTGCCAGCTCACCACAGGGGGAAAGCTCCTACGAGCAGTACTTC. V is TRBV18 and J is TRBJ2-7, with a weak D call TRBD1 (6 bases). Germline CDR1 and CDR2: KGHSH and LQKENI. The CDR3 has 15 amino acids. V lost 1 base, J lost 0 bases, and 10 bases lay in between.

This clonotype was observed a handful of times. The chain recombines TRBV7-9 with TRBJ2-4; TRBD1 matches at 8 bases. The CDR3 runs 16 residues. Looked up from germline, CDR1 is SEHNR and CDR2 is FQNEAQ (reference sequence). J was trimmed by 2 bases and V by 4 bases; bases with no gene match: 7. CDR3 sequence reads: CASSSHRGNTKNIQYF. CDR3 in DNA: TGTGCCAGCAGCTCCCACAGGGGGAATACCAAAAACATTCAGTACTTC.

This clonotype was picked up a small number of times. V usage is TRBV6-1 and J usage is TRBJ1-1; TRBD1 might be the D (5 bases). V gave up 7 bases and J gave up 7 bases, with 7 bases separating them. Germline CDR1 is MNHNS and CDR2 is SASEGT. This CDR3 comprises 10 residues. CDR3 residues: CASTDSEAFF. The DNA of the CDR3 is TGTGCCAGCACTGACAGTGAAGCTTTCTTT.

The chain combines TRBV19 with TRBJ2-1; weak D call: TRBD1 (7 bases). The CDR3 is 15 amino acids. Looked up from germline, CDR1 is LNHDA and CDR2 is SQIVND (reference sequence). The V gene lost 3 bases and the J gene lost 5 bases, with 14 bases spanning the gap. The CDR3 coding sequence is TGTGCCAGTAGTATGGCAGGGGGGATGAACAATGAGCAGTTCTTC. As protein: CASSMAGGMNNEQFF.

Only a few counts were recorded for this clonotype. The V call is TRBV10-3, the J call TRBJ2-1, with D perhaps matching TRBD1 or TRBD2 (5 bases each). V was cut by 3 bases and J by 2 bases, with 17 bases left in between. Germline lookup yields CDR1 ENHRY and CDR2 SYGVKD. The CDR3 runs to 17 residues. The CDR3 protein is CAISESGTLEAYNEQFF. Here the CDR3 DNA reads TGTGCCATCAGTGAATCCGGGACCCTGGAGGCCTACAATGAGCAGTTCTTC.

This clonotype has more than one count but fewer than ten. The V call is TRBV28, the J call TRBJ2-3; 9 nucleotides agree with TRBD1. In germline, CDR1 is MDHEN, CDR2 SYDVKM. After removal of 5 bases from V and 2 bases from J, the junction contained 11 bases not matched to a gene. CDR3 length: 17 residues. The CDR3: CASSIARWTGVTDTQYF. In DNA form, the CDR3 reads TGTGCCAGCAGTATCGCCCGGTGGACAGGGGTCACAGATACGCAGTATTTT.

This clonotype was picked up a small number of times. The V and J genes are TRBV11-1 and TRBJ2-3; either TRBD1 or TRBD2 may fit D (6 bases each). The germline V gene encodes CDR1 SGHAT and CDR2 FQDESV (reference sequence). V was shortened by 7 bases and J by 2 bases, with 19 bases between the two germline ends. This CDR3 has 16 amino acids. DNA of the CDR3: TGTGCCAGCACCTCTGGGGGGCCCTACCTCACAGATACGCAGTATTTT. This gives the protein CASTSGGPYLTDTQYF. Using reference TRBV11-1 and TRBJ2-3 for the parts outside the CDR3, the full variable domain is EAEVAQSPRYKITEKSQAVAFWCDPISGHATLYWYRQILGQGPELLVQFQDESVVDDSQLPKDRFSAERLKGVDSTLKIQPAELGDSAMYLCASTSGGPYLTDTQYFGPGTRLTVL.

This chain links TRBV7-4 with TRBJ1-4; 7 bases fit TRBD1. With 3 bases clipped from V and 2 bases from J, the junction kept 6 bases outside the gene matches. This CDR3 region has 16 residues. Germline-derived CDR1 and CDR2 are SGHVT and SQSDAQ. DNA for the CDR3: TGTGCCAGCAGCTTGAACAGGGGAACCACTAATGAAAAACTGTTTTTT. Amino acids: CASSLNRGTTNEKLFF.

This clonotype has ten or more counts. The chain recombines TRBV7-2 with TRBJ2-3; either TRBD1 or TRBD2 may supply D (5 bases each). The CDR3 totals 16 residues. Between the trimmed V and J ends, which lost 5 bases and 0 bases, there was a span of 15 bases. CDR1 and CDR2 (germline): SGHTA, FQGNSA. For the CDR3, the DNA is TGTGCCAGCAGCCCAGGGACCGAAGTCAGCACAGATACGCAGTATTTT. It yields the protein CASSPGTEVSTDTQYF.

This clonotype was counted at least ten times. The CDR3: CASSEDSFSYEQYF. In DNA form, the CDR3 reads TGTGCCAGCAGTGAGGACAGCTTCTCCTACGAGCAGTACTTC. The chain links TRBV6-1 to TRBJ2-7; TRBD1 might be the D (6 bases). Trimming took 3 bases from V and 0 from J, leaving 9 bases between them. The CDR3 covers 14 residues. Germline CDR1 reads MNHNS; CDR2 reads SASEGT.

This clonotype was counted at least ten times. The chain has TRBV7-6 and TRBJ2-5; TRBD2 matches at 7 bases. Trimming cost V 6 bases and J 0 bases; bases outside gene matches: 10. The CDR3 is 16 amino acids. Germline CDR1 reads SGHVS; CDR2 reads FNYEAQ. The DNA for the CDR3 is TGTGCCAGCAGTCGCCTAGCGGTCCCGTACCAAGAGACCCAGTACTTC. Its protein product is CASSRLAVPYQETQYF. Looking up the rest from reference TRBV7-6 and TRBJ2-5 gives the full variable domain: GAGVSQSPRYKVTKRGQDVALRCDPISGHVSLYWYRQALGQGPEFLTYFNYEAQQDKSGLPNDRFSAERPEGSISTLTIQRTEQRDSAMYRCASSRLAVPYQETQYFGPGTRLLVL.

The V and J genes are TRBV5-1 and TRBJ2-3; 8 bases map to TRBD2. Unmatched junction bases numbered 9, after V lost 4 bases and J lost 8 bases. CDR1 and CDR2 (germline): SGHRS, YFSETQ. This CDR3 comprises 14 residues. The CDR3 DNA reads as TGCGCCAGCAGCCCCGGACTAGCTGAGGCTACGCAGTATTTT. Protein sequence: CASSPGLAEATQYF. The full variable domain, in which reference TRBV5-1 and TRBJ2-3 provide the parts outside the CDR3, is KAGVTQTPRYLIKTRGQQVTLSCSPISGHRSVSWYQQTPGQGLQFLFEYFSETQRNKGNFPGRFSGRQFSNSRSEMNVSTLELGDSALYLCASSPGLAEATQYFGPGTRLTVL.

The V call is TRBV12-3 or TRBV12-4, the J call TRBJ1-6, with D unclear. Trimming stripped 8 bases from V and 8 bases from J, with 13 bases between. The CDR3 loop spans 13 amino acids. CDR3 amino acids: CASGVNVDSPLHF. The CDR3 bases are TGTGCCAGCGGGGTAAATGTTGATTCACCCCTCCACTTT.

CDR3 coding DNA: TGTGCCAGCAGTGATGAGGGGTGGGAGACCCAGTACTTC. Its protein product is CASSDEGWETQYF. This rearrangement joins TRBV2 to TRBJ2-5, with D perhaps given as TRBD1 or TRBD2 (5 bases each). Germline CDR1 and CDR2: SNHLY and FYNNEI. V shed 3 bases and J shed 5 bases, with 10 bases lying between them. The CDR3 runs 13 residues. Using reference TRBV2 and TRBJ2-5 for the parts outside the CDR3, the full variable domain is EPEVTQTPSHQVTQMGQEVILRCVPISNHLYFYWYRQILGQKVEFLVSFYNNEISEKSEIFDDQFSVERPDGSNFTLKIRSTKLEDSAMYFCASSDEGWETQYFGPGTRLLVL.

J is TRBJ2-3 and V is TRBV7-9, with D tentatively TRBD2 (5 bases). CDR1 is SEHNR, CDR2 FQNEAQ, per germline (reference sequence). This CDR3 has 15 residues. V lost 5 bases, J lost 1 base, and 13 bases lay in between. The CDR3 loop is CASSTTDLRTDTQYF. The CDR3 nucleotides are TGTGCCAGCAGCACGACGGACTTACGCACAGATACGCAGTATTTT. Using reference TRBV7-9 and TRBJ2-3 for the parts outside the CDR3, the full variable domain is DTGVSQNPRHKITKRGQNVTFRCDPISEHNRLYWYRQTLGQGPEFLTYFQNEAQLEKSRLLSDRFSAERPKGSFSTLEIQRTEQGDSAMYLCASSTTDLRTDTQYFGPGTRLTVL.

This clonotype has only one observation. This chain joins TRBV4-1 and TRBJ2-1; 7 bases map to TRBD1. The CDR3 length is 13 residues. Losses at the gene ends were 1 base for V and 9 bases for J; bases not matched to a gene: 3. Germline assignment: CDR1 MGHRA and CDR2 YSYEKL. The CDR3 here is CASSQVGTAEQFF. CDR3 coding DNA: TGCGCCAGCAGCCAAGTGGGGACAGCTGAGCAGTTCTTC.

This clonotype was found a few times. The J gene is TRBJ2-7, the V gene TRBV27, with a tentative D call TRBD2 (6 bases). The germline V and J ends were trimmed by 4 bases and 0 bases, with 10 bases remaining between them. Germline CDR1 reads MNHEY; CDR2 reads SMNVEV (reference sequence). The length of the CDR3 is 14 residues. Written as DNA, the CDR3 is TGTGCCAGCAGTTCGGGACTCCTCTCCTACGAGCAGTACTTC. Residues: CASSSGLLSYEQYF.

The chain has TRBV20-1 and TRBJ2-1; tentatively, D is TRBD2 (5 bases). The CDR3 runs to 15 residues. Germline V gives CDR1 DFQATT, CDR2 SNEGSKA (reference sequence). Trimming removed 0 bases at V and 8 bases at J, with 17 bases between. CDR3 DNA: TGCAGTGCTAGAGAGTGGGCCGGGATGATGGATGAGCAGTTCTTC. The encoded protein is CSAREWAGMMDEQFF.

The gene calls are TRBV18 and TRBJ2-7; 7 positions agree with TRBD1. CDR3 length: 16 amino acids. From germline, CDR1 is KGHSH and CDR2 LQKENI. Trimming removed 2 bases from V and 0 bases from J; junction bases left unmatched: 7. The DNA for the CDR3 is TGTGCCAGCTCACCAGCTAGGACAGGCTTCTCCTACGAGCAGTACGTC. It codes for CASSPARTGFSYEQYV.